This T cell receptor (beta chain) was sequenced for a study of cytomegalovirus exposure and HLA in healthy donors. V lost 7 bases and J lost 5, with 18 bases in between. CDR3 length: 14 amino acids. CDR1 and CDR2 (germline): SGHDT, YYEEEE. PCR involved 60 Vbeta and 13 Jbeta primers. Assay: immunoSEQ multiplex PCR; the TCRdb copy retains only in-frame clones and omits some. The repertoire holds 150,000 or so clones, with over 60% as singletons. The rearrangement uses TRBV5-6 and TRBJ1-1; D possibly corresponds to TRBD1 (5 bases). The sequence was collected from a woman younger than 45 in good health and CMV-seropositive. The specimen sequenced was PBMCs. Here the CDR3 reads CASGSGGGGTEAFF. CDR3 sequence (DNA): TGTGCCAGCGGGTCAGGCGGGGGTGGGACTGAAGCTTTCTTT.